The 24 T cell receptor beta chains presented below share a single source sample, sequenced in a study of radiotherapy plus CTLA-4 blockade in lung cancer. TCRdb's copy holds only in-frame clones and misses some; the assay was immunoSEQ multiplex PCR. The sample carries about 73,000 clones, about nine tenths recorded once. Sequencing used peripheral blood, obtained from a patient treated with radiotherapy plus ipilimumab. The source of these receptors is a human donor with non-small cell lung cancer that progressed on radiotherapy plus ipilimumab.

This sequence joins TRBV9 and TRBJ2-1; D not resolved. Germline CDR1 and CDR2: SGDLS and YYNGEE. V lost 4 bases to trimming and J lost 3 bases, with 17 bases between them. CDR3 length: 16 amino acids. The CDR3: CASSFFDSADYNEQFF. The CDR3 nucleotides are TGTGCCAGCAGCTTCTTCGACTCCGCTGACTACAATGAGCAGTTCTTC.

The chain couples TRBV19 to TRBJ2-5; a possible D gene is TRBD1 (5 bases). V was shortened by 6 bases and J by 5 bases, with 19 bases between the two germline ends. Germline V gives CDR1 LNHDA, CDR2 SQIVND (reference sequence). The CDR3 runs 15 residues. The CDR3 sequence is CASSRLSAGLETQYF. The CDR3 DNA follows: TGTGCCAGTAGCCGTCTCTCGGCAGGGCTTGAGACCCAGTACTTC.

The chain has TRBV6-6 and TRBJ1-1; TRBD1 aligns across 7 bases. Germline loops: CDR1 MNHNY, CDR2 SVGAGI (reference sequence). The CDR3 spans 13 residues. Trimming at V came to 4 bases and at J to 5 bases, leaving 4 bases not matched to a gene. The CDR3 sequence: CASSLTGITEAFF. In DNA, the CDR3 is TGTGCCAGCAGTTTGACAGGGATAACTGAAGCTTTCTTT.

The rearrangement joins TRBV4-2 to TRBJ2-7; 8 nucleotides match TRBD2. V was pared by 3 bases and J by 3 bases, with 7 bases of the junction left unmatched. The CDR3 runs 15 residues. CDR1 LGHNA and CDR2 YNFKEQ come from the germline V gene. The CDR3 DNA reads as TGTGCCAGCAGCCATAGCGGGGCCTCTGACTACGAGCAGTACTTC. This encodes CASSHSGASDYEQYF.

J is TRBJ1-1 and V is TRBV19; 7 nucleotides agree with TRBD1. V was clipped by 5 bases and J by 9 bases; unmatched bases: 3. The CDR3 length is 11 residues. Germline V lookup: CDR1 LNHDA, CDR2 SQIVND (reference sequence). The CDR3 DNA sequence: TGTGCCAGTAGTTGGACAGGCCAAGCTTTCTTT. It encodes CASSWTGQAFF.

Here the CDR3 DNA reads TGTGCCAGCAGCCCCCGACTAGCGGAAGATACGCAGTATTTT. Translated, it gives CASSPRLAEDTQYF. J is TRBJ2-3 and V is TRBV7-9; 9 bases agree with TRBD2. Germline V gene lookup returns CDR1 SEHNR and CDR2 FQNEAQ (reference sequence). This CDR3 comprises 14 residues. Trimming cost V 5 bases and J 5 bases; bases outside gene matches: 5.

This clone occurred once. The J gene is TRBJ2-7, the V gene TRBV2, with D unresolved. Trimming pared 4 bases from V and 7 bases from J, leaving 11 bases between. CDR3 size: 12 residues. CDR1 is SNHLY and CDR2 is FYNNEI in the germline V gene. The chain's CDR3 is CASSVEVREQYF. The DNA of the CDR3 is TGTGCCAGCAGTGTTGAGGTACGGGAGCAGTACTTC. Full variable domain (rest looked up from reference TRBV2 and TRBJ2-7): EPEVTQTPSHQVTQMGQEVILRCVPISNHLYFYWYRQILGQKVEFLVSFYNNEISEKSEIFDDQFSVERPDGSNFTLKIRSTKLEDSAMYFCASSVEVREQYFGPGTRLTVT.

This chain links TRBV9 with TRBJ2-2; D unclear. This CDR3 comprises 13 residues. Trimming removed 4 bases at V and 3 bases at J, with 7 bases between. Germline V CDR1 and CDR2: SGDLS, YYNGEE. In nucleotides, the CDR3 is TGTGCCAGCAGCCGAGGCGACACCGGGGAGCTGTTTTTT. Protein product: CASSRGDTGELFF.

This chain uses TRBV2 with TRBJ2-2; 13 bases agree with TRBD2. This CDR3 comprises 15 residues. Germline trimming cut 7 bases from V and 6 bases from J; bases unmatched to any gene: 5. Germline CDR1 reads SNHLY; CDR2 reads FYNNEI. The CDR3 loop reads CASIPTSGRPGELFF. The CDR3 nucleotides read TGTGCCAGCATTCCGACTAGCGGGAGGCCCGGGGAGCTGTTTTTT.

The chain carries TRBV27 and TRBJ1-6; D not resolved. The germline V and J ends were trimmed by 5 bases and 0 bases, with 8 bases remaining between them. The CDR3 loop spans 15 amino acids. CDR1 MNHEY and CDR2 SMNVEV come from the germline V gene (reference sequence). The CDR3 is CASSVQRSYNSPLHF. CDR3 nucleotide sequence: TGTGCCAGCAGTGTACAGCGCTCCTATAATTCACCCCTCCACTTT.

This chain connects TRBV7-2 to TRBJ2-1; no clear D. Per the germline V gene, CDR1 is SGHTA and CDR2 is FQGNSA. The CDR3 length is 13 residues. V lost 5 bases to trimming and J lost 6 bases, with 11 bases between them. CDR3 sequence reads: CASSTTYANEQFF. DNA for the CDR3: TGTGCCAGCAGCACCACCTACGCCAATGAGCAGTTCTTC.

For the CDR3, the DNA is TGTGCCAGCAGTTACGAGCAGGGGGCTTGGAATGAGCAGTTCTTC. This translates into CASSYEQGAWNEQFF. This chain joins TRBV6-5 and TRBJ2-1; 8 bases match TRBD1. The CDR3 has 15 amino acids. J lost 7 bases, V lost 2 bases, and 7 bases had no gene match. Germline V gives CDR1 MNHEY, CDR2 SVGAGI.

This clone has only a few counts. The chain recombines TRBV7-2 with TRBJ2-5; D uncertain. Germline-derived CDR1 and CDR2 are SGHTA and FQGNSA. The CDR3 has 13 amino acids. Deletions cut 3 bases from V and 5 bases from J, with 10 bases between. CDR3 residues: CASSFMGWETQYF. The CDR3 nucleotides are TGTGCCAGCAGCTTCATGGGGTGGGAGACCCAGTACTTC.

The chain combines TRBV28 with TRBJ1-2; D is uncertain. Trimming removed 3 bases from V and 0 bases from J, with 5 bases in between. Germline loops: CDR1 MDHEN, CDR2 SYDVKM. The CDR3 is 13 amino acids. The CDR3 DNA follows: TGTGCCAGCAGTTTGTCGTCTAACTATGGCTACACCTTC. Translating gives CASSLSSNYGYTF.

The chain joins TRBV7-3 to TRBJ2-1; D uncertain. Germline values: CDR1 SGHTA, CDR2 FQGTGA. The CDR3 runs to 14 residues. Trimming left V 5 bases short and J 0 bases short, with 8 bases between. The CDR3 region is CASSPGNSYNEQFF. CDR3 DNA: TGTGCCAGCAGCCCCGGAAACTCCTACAATGAGCAGTTCTTC.

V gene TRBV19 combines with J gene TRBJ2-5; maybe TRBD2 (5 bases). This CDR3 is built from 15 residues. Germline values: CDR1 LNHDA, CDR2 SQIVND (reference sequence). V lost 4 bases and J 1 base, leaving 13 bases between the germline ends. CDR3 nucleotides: TGTGCCAGTAGTACAAACAGAGGAGGCCAAGAGACCCAGTACTTC. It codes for CASSTNRGGQETQYF.

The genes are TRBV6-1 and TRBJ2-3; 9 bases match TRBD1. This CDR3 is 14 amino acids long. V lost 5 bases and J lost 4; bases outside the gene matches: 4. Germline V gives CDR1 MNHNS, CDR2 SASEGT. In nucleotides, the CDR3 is TGTGCCAGCAGTACAGGGGGCGTGCCAGATACGCAGTATTTT. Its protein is CASSTGGVPDTQYF.

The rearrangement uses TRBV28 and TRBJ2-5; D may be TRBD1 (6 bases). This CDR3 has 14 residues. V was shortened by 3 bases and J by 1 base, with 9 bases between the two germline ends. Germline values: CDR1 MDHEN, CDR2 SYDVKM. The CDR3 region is CASSFTRGQETQYF. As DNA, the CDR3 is TGTGCCAGCAGTTTTACCAGGGGCCAAGAGACCCAGTACTTC.

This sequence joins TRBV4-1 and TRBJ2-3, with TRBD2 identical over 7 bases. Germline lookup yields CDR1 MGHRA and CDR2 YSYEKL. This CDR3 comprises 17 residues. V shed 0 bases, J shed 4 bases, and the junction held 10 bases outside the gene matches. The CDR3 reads CASSQDKWAGDPDTQYF. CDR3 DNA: TGCGCCAGCAGCCAAGATAAGTGGGCGGGAGATCCAGATACGCAGTATTTT.

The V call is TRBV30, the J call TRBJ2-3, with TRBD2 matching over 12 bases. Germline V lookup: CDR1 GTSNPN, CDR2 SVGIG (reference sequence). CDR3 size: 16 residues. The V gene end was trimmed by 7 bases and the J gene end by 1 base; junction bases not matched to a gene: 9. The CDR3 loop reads CASASGRAGGTDTQYF. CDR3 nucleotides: TGTGCCTCTGCTAGCGGGAGGGCGGGTGGCACAGATACGCAGTATTTT.

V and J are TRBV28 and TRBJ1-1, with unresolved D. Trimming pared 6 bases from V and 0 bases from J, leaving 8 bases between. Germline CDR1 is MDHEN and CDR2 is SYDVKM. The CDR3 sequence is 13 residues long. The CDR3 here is CASRNQMNTEAFF. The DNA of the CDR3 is TGTGCCAGCAGGAATCAGATGAACACTGAAGCTTTCTTT.

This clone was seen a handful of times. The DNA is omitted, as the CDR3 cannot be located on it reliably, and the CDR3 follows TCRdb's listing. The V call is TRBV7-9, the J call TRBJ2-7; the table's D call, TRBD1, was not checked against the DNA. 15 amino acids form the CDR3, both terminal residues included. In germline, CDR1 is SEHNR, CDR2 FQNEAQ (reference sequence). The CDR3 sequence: CASSQGQFGAGEQYF.

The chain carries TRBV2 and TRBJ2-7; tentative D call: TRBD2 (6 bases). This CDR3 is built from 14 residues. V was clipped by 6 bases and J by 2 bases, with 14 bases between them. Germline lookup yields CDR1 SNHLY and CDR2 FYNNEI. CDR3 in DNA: TGTGCCAGCAGGGGGGGAGGAGGCACCTACGAGCAGTACTTC. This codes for CASRGGGGTYEQYF.

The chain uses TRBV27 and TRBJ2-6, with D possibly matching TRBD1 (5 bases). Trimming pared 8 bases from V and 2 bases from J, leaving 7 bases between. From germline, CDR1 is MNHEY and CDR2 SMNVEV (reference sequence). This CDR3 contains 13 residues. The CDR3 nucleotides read TGTGCCAGCGGGGCAGCTGGGGCCAACGTCCTGACTTTC. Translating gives CASGAAGANVLTF.